This entry describes one T cell receptor (beta chain). The germline V gene has CDR1 GTSNPN and CDR2 SVGIG (reference sequence). This CDR3 region has 15 residues. V was trimmed by 1 base and J by 0 bases, leaving 12 bases between them. The data belong to a study of cytomegalovirus exposure and HLA in healthy donors. Researchers ran the PCR with 60 Vbeta and 13 Jbeta primers. Sequenced by immunoSEQ multiplex PCR; TCRdb stores in-frame clones only, minus some. The sample shows 95,000 to 150,000 clones, 80% of them seen only once. The V gene is TRBV30, the J gene TRBJ1-2; perhaps TRBD1 as D (5 bases). The specimen sequenced was PBMCs. The source of this sequence is a female donor in good health and CMV-seropositive. Written as DNA, the CDR3 is TGTGCCTGGAGTGGGGGCGGATTTTCTAACTATGGCTACACCTTC. It translates to CAWSGGGFSNYGYTF.